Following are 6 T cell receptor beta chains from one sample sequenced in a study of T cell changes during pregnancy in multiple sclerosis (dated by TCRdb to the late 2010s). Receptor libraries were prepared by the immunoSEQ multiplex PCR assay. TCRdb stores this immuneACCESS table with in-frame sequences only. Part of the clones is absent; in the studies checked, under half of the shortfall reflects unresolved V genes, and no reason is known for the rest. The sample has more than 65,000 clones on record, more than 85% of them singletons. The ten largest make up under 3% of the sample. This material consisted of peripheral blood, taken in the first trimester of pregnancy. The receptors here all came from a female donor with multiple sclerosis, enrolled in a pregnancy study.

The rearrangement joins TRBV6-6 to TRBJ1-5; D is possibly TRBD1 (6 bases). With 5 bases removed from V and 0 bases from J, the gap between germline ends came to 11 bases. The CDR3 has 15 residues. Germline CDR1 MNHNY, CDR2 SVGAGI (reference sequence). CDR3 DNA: TGTGCCAGCAGTACCACAGGGACTAGCAATCAGCCCCAGCATTTT. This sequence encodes CASSTTGTSNQPQHF.

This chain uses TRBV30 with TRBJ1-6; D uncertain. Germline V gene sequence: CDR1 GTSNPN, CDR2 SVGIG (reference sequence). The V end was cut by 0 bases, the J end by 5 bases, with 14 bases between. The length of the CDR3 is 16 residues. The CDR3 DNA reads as TGTGCCTGGAGTGTCCCTGGAGGAAGGGATAATTCACCCCTCCACTTT. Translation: CAWSVPGGRDNSPLHF.

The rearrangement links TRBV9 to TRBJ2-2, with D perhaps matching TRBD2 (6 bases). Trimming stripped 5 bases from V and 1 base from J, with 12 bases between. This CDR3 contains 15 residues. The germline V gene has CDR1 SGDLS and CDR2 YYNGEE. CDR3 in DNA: TGTGCCAGCAGTAGGGGACTCCAGAACACCGGGGAGCTGTTTTTT. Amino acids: CASSRGLQNTGELFF. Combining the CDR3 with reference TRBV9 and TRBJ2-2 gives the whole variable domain DSGVTQTPKHLITATGQRVTLRCSPRSGDLSVYWYQQSLDQGLQFLIQYYNGEERAKGNILERFSAQQFPDLHSELNLSSLELGDSALYFCASSRGLQNTGELFFGEGSRLTVL.

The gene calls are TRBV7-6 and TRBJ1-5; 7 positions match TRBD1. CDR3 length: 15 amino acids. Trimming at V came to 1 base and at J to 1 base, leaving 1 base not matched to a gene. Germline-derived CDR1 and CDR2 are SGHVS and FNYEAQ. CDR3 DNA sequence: TGTGCCAGCAGCTTAGGACAGGGAAGCAATCAGCCCCAGCATTTT. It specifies CASSLGQGSNQPQHF.

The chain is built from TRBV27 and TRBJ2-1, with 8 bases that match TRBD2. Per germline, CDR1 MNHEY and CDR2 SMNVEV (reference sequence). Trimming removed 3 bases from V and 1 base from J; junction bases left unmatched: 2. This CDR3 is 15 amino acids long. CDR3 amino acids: CASSLGGGSYNEQFF. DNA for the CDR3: TGTGCCAGCAGTTTGGGCGGGGGGTCCTACAATGAGCAGTTCTTC.

The CDR3 coding sequence is TGTGCCAGCAGTACCCAGGGTTCTAACTATGGCTACACCTTC. This translates into CASSTQGSNYGYTF. The chain employs TRBV2 and TRBJ1-2; D is possibly TRBD1 (5 bases). Trimming took off 5 bases at V and 0 bases at J, with 10 bases between the two ends. CDR1 is SNHLY and CDR2 is FYNNEI in the germline V gene. CDR3 length equals 14 residues.